This T cell receptor beta chain was identified during a study of Ad26.COV2.S vaccination and SARS-CoV-2 variants. Study summary: Enrollment placed the donor in the COV1001 Ad26.COV2.S trial arm. Ad26.COV2.S given intramuscularly, once or twice 56 days apart. Study-wide points: Similar non-spike TCR breadth was seen in vaccine and placebo recipients.

Some clones are missing from TCRdb's copy, which holds only in-frame ones; the method was immunoSEQ multiplex PCR. The sample consists of 430,000 or so clones, about nine tenths of them appearing once. Of note for this clone: Its target is unknown.

V dropped 2 bases and J dropped 0 bases, with 11 bases sitting between them. Germline CDR1 MNHEY, CDR2 SMNVEV (reference sequence). There are 16 residues in the CDR3. Treatment specified: roughly 20 received Ad26.COV2.S at low or high dose, single or two shots; 5 received placebo; per-sample allocation not given. Specimens were obtained on day 63 following the first vaccine or placebo injection. This sequence originates from a person aged 18 to 59 who received the Ad26.COV2.S COVID-19 vaccine or a placebo. This chain links TRBV27 with TRBJ1-3, with D perhaps TRBD1 (5 bases). Sequencing used peripheral blood, obtained in a trial of Ad26.COV2.S vaccine versus placebo. CDR3 region: CASSLRGPNSGNTIYF. For the CDR3, the DNA is TGTGCCAGCAGTTTACGGGGACCGAACTCTGGAAACACCATATATTTT.